These 26 T cell receptor beta chains originate from one sample sequenced in a study of blood T cell repertoires in COVID-19. Here immunoSEQ multiplex PCR was the method, and the copy in TCRdb shows in-frame clones only, minus some. The sample holds roughly 380,000 clones; around 91% are singletons and the top ten take under 2%. The specimen was peripheral blood. The receptors come from a woman aged 35 to 49 with COVID-19, enrolled during active disease.

V gene TRBV19 combines with J gene TRBJ2-1; maybe TRBD1 (6 bases). CDR1 is LNHDA and CDR2 is SQIVND in the germline V gene (reference sequence). The V gene lost 7 bases and the J gene lost 10 bases, with 17 bases spanning the gap. This CDR3 has 13 residues. Written as DNA, the CDR3 is TGTGCCAGTACCCCGACAGGCTTTGGGGAGCAGTTCTTC. Translation: CASTPTGFGEQFF.

The gene calls are TRBV6-2 or TRBV6-3 and TRBJ1-4; 9 bases map to TRBD1. The CDR3 length is 19 residues. Germline trimming cut 5 bases from V and 0 bases from J; bases unmatched to any gene: 13. Looked up from germline, CDR1 is MNHEY and CDR2 is SVGEGT. CDR3 coding DNA: TGTGCCAGCAGTGCAAGGACAGGGGACGGACGATCAACTAATGAAAAACTGTTTTTT. It translates to CASSARTGDGRSTNEKLFF.

The chain has TRBV5-4 and TRBJ1-2, with a tentative D call TRBD1 (6 bases). Trimming cost V 4 bases and J 5 bases, with 18 bases left between them. The CDR3 is 15 residues long. Germline V gene sequence: CDR1 SGHNT, CDR2 YYREEE (reference sequence). This CDR3 is CASSLQGVWTYGYTF. The CDR3 bases are TGTGCCAGCAGCCTACAGGGCGTGTGGACATATGGCTACACCTTC.

The CDR3, as DNA: TGTGCCAGCAGCCCATCCGGGAGGGCCCCCGCCATATATTTT. Translating it yields CASSPSGRAPAIYF. V and J are TRBV7-6 and TRBJ1-3, with D hard to call. V lost 5 bases, J lost 11 bases, and 19 bases lay in between. This CDR3 comprises 14 residues. Looked up from germline, CDR1 is SGHVS and CDR2 is FNYEAQ.

The chain is built from TRBV28 and TRBJ1-2; D remains unclear. The V and J ends lost 5 bases and 4 bases respectively, with 26 bases between them. Germline V gives CDR1 MDHEN, CDR2 SYDVKM. The CDR3 is 18 amino acids. The CDR3 protein is CASSPPTPGGKDLYGYTF. The CDR3 DNA reads TGTGCCAGCAGTCCCCCTACTCCAGGAGGGAAGGATCTCTATGGCTACACCTTC.

The rearrangement joins TRBV7-2 to TRBJ1-6; TRBD1 agrees at 7 bases. Losses at the gene ends were 0 bases for V and 5 bases for J; bases not matched to a gene: 1. Per the germline V gene, CDR1 is SGHTA and CDR2 is FQGNSA. The CDR3 totals 15 residues. CDR3 sequence (DNA): TGTGCCAGCAGCTTAGCCGGGACAGATAATTCACCCCTCCACTTT. Amino acids: CASSLAGTDNSPLHF.

The gene calls are TRBV19 and TRBJ1-4, with D maybe TRBD1 (5 bases). Trimming shortened V by 3 bases and J by 5 bases, and 16 bases separated the two germline ends. This CDR3 comprises 16 residues. CDR1 is LNHDA, CDR2 SQIVND, per germline (reference sequence). In DNA, the CDR3 is TGTGCCAGTAGTATGATTATGGGACGGGAGAATGAAAAACTGTTTTTT. This gives the protein CASSMIMGRENEKLFF.

This clone was detected once. The chain carries TRBV14 and TRBJ2-1; 8 bases are a match to TRBD2. CDR1 and CDR2 (germline): SGHDN, FVKESK. Unmatched junction bases numbered 4, after V lost 1 base and J lost 8 bases. This CDR3 region has 14 residues. The CDR3 DNA is TGTGCCAGCAGCCAAGGCGGGAGGTTGGATGAGCAGTTCTTC. Translated: CASSQGGRLDEQFF.

In the case of this clone: At one end, the junction sequence differs from germline, possibly due to a read error. This chain connects TRBV28 to TRBJ1-6; 9 bases agree with TRBD1. This CDR3 comprises 15 residues. Germline V CDR1 and CDR2: MDHEN, SYDVKM. CDR3 region: CASGRTGGYYSPLHF. For the CDR3, the DNA is TGTGCCAGCGGACGCACAGGGGGCTATTATTCACCCCTCCACTTT.

This chain links TRBV5-5 with TRBJ1-1; 7 nucleotides match TRBD1. Germline V gene lookup returns CDR1 SGHKS and CDR2 YYEKEE (reference sequence). After removal of 3 bases from V and 3 bases from J, the junction contained 8 bases not matched to a gene. The CDR3 covers 15 residues. DNA for the CDR3: TGTGCCAGCAGCTCCCTGCCAGGGGGGCACACTGAAGCTTTCTTT. Amino acid sequence: CASSSLPGGHTEAFF.

The V call is TRBV28, the J call TRBJ2-3, with D unresolved. Trimming took 6 bases from V and 2 from J, leaving 6 bases between them. The CDR3 contains 12 residues. The germline V gene encodes CDR1 MDHEN and CDR2 SYDVKM. CDR3 region: CASRRDTDTQYF. In DNA, the CDR3 is TGTGCCAGCAGACGAGACACAGATACGCAGTATTTT.

This clone has just a few counts. The chain employs TRBV7-2 and TRBJ1-2, with no clear D. The CDR3 extends over 15 amino acids. V lost 3 bases and J lost 5, with 16 bases in between. Germline lookup yields CDR1 SGHTA and CDR2 FQGNSA. The CDR3 reads CASSLRASSLYGYTF. For the CDR3, the DNA is TGTGCCAGCAGCTTGCGGGCGTCGTCCCTATATGGCTACACCTTC.

The chain joins TRBV5-1 to TRBJ1-1; 9 bases line up with TRBD1. Germline lookup yields CDR1 SGHRS and CDR2 YFSETQ. J was trimmed by 0 bases and V by 5 bases; bases with no gene match: 8. The CDR3 spans 16 residues. The CDR3 sequence: CASRLGQGNMNTEAFF. CDR3 DNA: TGCGCCAGCAGACTTGGACAGGGGAACATGAACACTGAAGCTTTCTTT.

The chain uses TRBV19 and TRBJ2-2; 9 nucleotides align to TRBD1. The germline gives CDR1 LNHDA, CDR2 SQIVND (reference sequence). With V trimmed by 5 bases and J by 11 bases, 9 bases remained unmatched. CDR3 length equals 14 residues. The CDR3 nucleotides are TGTGCCAGTAGTCCCCCGGGACAGGGTGATGAGCTGTTTTTT. Protein: CASSPPGQGDELFF.

The chain joins TRBV29-1 to TRBJ1-1; TRBD1 matches at 9 bases. The CDR3 is made up of 14 amino acids. With V trimmed by 7 bases and J by 1 base, 7 bases remained unmatched. CDR1 and CDR2 (germline): SQVTM, ANQGSEA. The CDR3 DNA follows: TGCAGCGCTGGAGGGACAGGGAGGAACACTGAAGCTTTCTTT. It specifies CSAGGTGRNTEAFF.

The chain is built from TRBV7-6 and TRBJ2-5, with D perhaps matching TRBD2 (6 bases). This CDR3 contains 15 residues. Trimming left V 4 bases short and J 1 base short, with 13 bases between. Germline values: CDR1 SGHVS, CDR2 FNYEAQ. The CDR3 DNA sequence: TGTGCCAGCAGCTCGATAGGACTACTCCAAGAGACCCAGTACTTC. Encoded protein: CASSSIGLLQETQYF. The complete variable domain, with remaining parts taken from reference TRBV7-6 and TRBJ2-5, reads GAGVSQSPRYKVTKRGQDVALRCDPISGHVSLYWYRQALGQGPEFLTYFNYEAQQDKSGLPNDRFSAERPEGSISTLTIQRTEQRDSAMYRCASSSIGLLQETQYFGPGTRLLVL.

The gene calls are TRBV19 and TRBJ1-2; D is perhaps TRBD1 (5 bases). Germline V gives CDR1 LNHDA, CDR2 SQIVND (reference sequence). The length of the CDR3 is 16 residues. Trimming stripped 6 bases from V and 2 bases from J, with 19 bases between. The CDR3 spells CASRPNLGRGNYGYTF. In DNA form, the CDR3 reads TGTGCCAGTAGGCCTAACTTGGGACGGGGGAACTATGGCTACACCTTC.

The rearrangement uses TRBV28 and TRBJ1-5; 8 bases agree with TRBD1. With 6 bases clipped from V and 6 bases from J, the junction kept 1 base outside the gene matches. This CDR3 is built from 12 residues. Germline loops: CDR1 MDHEN, CDR2 SYDVKM. For the CDR3, the DNA is TGTGCCAGCAGGACAGGGGTTCAGCCCCAGCATTTT. Its protein is CASRTGVQPQHF.

J is TRBJ1-1 and V is TRBV6-1; 8 nucleotides match TRBD1. With V trimmed by 2 bases and J by 4 bases, 6 bases remained unmatched. CDR1 and CDR2 (germline): MNHNS, SASEGT. CDR3 size: 15 residues. CDR3 nucleotides: TGTGCCAGCAGTGAACTGGACAGGGTGAGCACTGAAGCTTTCTTT. Translated: CASSELDRVSTEAFF.

The genes are TRBV2 and TRBJ1-2; 7 bases line up with TRBD1. Germline loops: CDR1 SNHLY, CDR2 FYNNEI. With 6 bases clipped from V and 5 bases from J, the junction kept 6 bases outside the gene matches. There are 13 residues in the CDR3. The DNA of the CDR3 is TGTGCCAGCAGAAGGGACAGCCAATATGGCTACACCTTC. Translation: CASRRDSQYGYTF. The whole variable domain, filled in from reference TRBV2 and TRBJ1-2, reads EPEVTQTPSHQVTQMGQEVILRCVPISNHLYFYWYRQILGQKVEFLVSFYNNEISEKSEIFDDQFSVERPDGSNFTLKIRSTKLEDSAMYFCASRRDSQYGYTFGSGTRLTVV.

The chain is built from TRBV2 and TRBJ1-1; D ambiguous. The V gene lost 1 base and the J gene lost 1 base, with 7 bases spanning the gap. Germline values: CDR1 SNHLY, CDR2 FYNNEI. The CDR3 length is 14 residues. The CDR3 protein is CASSEGSGNTEAFF. CDR3 coding DNA: TGTGCCAGCAGTGAAGGGTCCGGGAACACTGAAGCTTTCTTT.

This chain links TRBV25-1 with TRBJ1-2; 8 nucleotides line up with TRBD1. J was trimmed by 4 bases and V by 4 bases; bases with no gene match: 5. The CDR3 is made up of 14 amino acids. CDR1 and CDR2 from the germline V gene are MGHDK and SYGVNS. CDR3 nucleotides: TGTGCCAGCAGTGCCGGACAGGGAATCTATGGCTACACCTTC. Translation gives CASSAGQGIYGYTF.

The rearrangement uses TRBV7-9 and TRBJ2-5, with D possibly matching TRBD1 (6 bases). Trimming took off 6 bases at V and 1 base at J, with 15 bases between the two ends. Germline V gives CDR1 SEHNR, CDR2 FQNEAQ (reference sequence). This CDR3 is built from 15 residues. CDR3 bases: TGTGCCAGCAGTCTAGGGGGTCCTAGCCAAGAGACCCAGTACTTC. This encodes CASSLGGPSQETQYF. The complete variable domain, with remaining parts taken from reference TRBV7-9 and TRBJ2-5, reads DTGVSQNPRHKITKRGQNVTFRCDPISEHNRLYWYRQTLGQGPEFLTYFQNEAQLEKSRLLSDRFSAERPKGSFSTLEIQRTEQGDSAMYLCASSLGGPSQETQYFGPGTRLLVL.

The gene calls are TRBV4-3 and TRBJ2-6, with 9 bases identical to TRBD1. The CDR3 runs to 19 residues. The germline V gene encodes CDR1 LGHNA and CDR2 YSLEER. The V and J ends lost 5 bases and 1 base, in that order; junction bases with no gene match: 12. The CDR3 DNA reads TGCGCCAGCAGCGAAGCCCCCACAGGGGGCGCGTCTGGGGCCAACGTCCTGACTTTC. It encodes CASSEAPTGGASGANVLTF.

With regard to this clone: The sample carries other DNA sequences with the same CDR3. CDR3 amino acids: CASSYRDSNQPQHF. The DNA of the CDR3 is TGTGCCAGCTCTTACAGGGATAGCAATCAGCCCCAGCATTTT. The chain is built from TRBV19 and TRBJ1-5, with D possibly TRBD1 on 6 matching bases. Germline lookup yields CDR1 LNHDA and CDR2 SQIVND (reference sequence). The CDR3 consists of 14 residues. The V end was cut by 9 bases, the J end by 0 bases, with 12 bases between.

The chain carries TRBV9 and TRBJ2-1, with TRBD2 identical over 11 bases. Trimming removed 1 base from V and 4 bases from J; junction bases left unmatched: 7. The CDR3 consists of 17 residues. Germline V gene sequence: CDR1 SGDLS, CDR2 YYNGEE. CDR3: CASSVSPGTSGYNEQFF. In DNA, the CDR3 is TGTGCCAGCAGCGTATCCCCCGGGACTAGCGGATACAATGAGCAGTTCTTC.